Listed here are 13 T cell receptor beta chains from one sample, sequenced in a study of shared clonotypes between healthy human individuals. Profiled with immunoSEQ multiplex PCR; TCRdb holds only in-frame clones, not every one. The top ten hold approximately 12% of the sample, which has 490,000 or so clones, around 80% seen once. Sequences were obtained from PBMCs. Receptors were obtained from a woman aged 40 to 50 in good health. Some clones in this sample may be carry-over from other donors' samples.

J is TRBJ1-1 and V is TRBV5-1, with 10 positions matching TRBD1. The CDR3 has 14 amino acids. V lost 3 bases, J lost 12 bases, and 11 bases stayed unmatched. Germline lookup yields CDR1 SGHRS and CDR2 YFSETQ. CDR3 loop: CASSWSGQGTQSFF. The CDR3 nucleotides are TGCGCCAGCAGCTGGTCGGGACAGGGGACCCAGTCTTTCTTT.

This rearrangement joins TRBV4-1 to TRBJ2-5; the D gene could be TRBD1 or TRBD2 (5 bases each). Per the germline V gene, CDR1 is MGHRA and CDR2 is YSYEKL. Trimming left V 2 bases short and J 6 bases short, with 13 bases between. This CDR3 contains 14 residues. CDR3 DNA: TGCGCCAGCAGCCAACCGGGACCGCATAAGACCCAGTACTTC. It specifies CASSQPGPHKTQYF.

This clone was seen ten or more times. The V call is TRBV5-1, the J call TRBJ2-1; D may be TRBD2 (6 bases). Germline V gives CDR1 SGHRS, CDR2 YFSETQ. CDR3 length: 16 residues. Trimming shortened V by 4 bases and J by 11 bases, and 25 bases separated the two germline ends. CDR3 sequence: CASSPTRDLYFLQQFF. The CDR3 DNA is TGCGCCAGCAGCCCCACTCGGGACTTATACTTTCTCCAGCAGTTCTTC. Full variable domain (rest looked up from reference TRBV5-1 and TRBJ2-1): KAGVTQTPRYLIKTRGQQVTLSCSPISGHRSVSWYQQTPGQGLQFLFEYFSETQRNKGNFPGRFSGRQFSNSRSEMNVSTLELGDSALYLCASSPTRDLYFLQQFFGPGTRLTVL.

The chain uses TRBV7-9 and TRBJ2-7; perhaps TRBD1 as D (7 bases). The CDR3 loop spans 14 amino acids. V lost 5 bases, J lost 5 bases, and 16 bases lay in between. Germline CDR1 and CDR2: SEHNR and FQNEAQ (reference sequence). The DNA for the CDR3 is TGTGCCAGCAGCCCCCAGGGGGGCAGGGACGAGCAGTACTTC. It yields the protein CASSPQGGRDEQYF.

DNA for the CDR3: TGTGCCAGCAGCTACTTAAATCCGGGACAGGGGGCGCGGGAGCAGTACTTC. Its protein product is CASSYLNPGQGAREQYF. The rearrangement uses TRBV27 and TRBJ2-7, with 12 bases matching TRBD1. The germline V gene has CDR1 MNHEY and CDR2 SMNVEV (reference sequence). The ends lost 6 bases at V and 7 bases at J; junction bases unmatched: 16. CDR3 length: 17 amino acids.

This clone was observed a few times. The chain couples TRBV27 to TRBJ2-1, with no clear D. The V gene lost 2 bases and the J gene lost 6 bases, with 11 bases spanning the gap. This CDR3 comprises 14 residues. The germline gives CDR1 MNHEY, CDR2 SMNVEV (reference sequence). The CDR3 reads CASSLGLTSNEQFF. CDR3 in DNA: TGTGCCAGCAGTTTAGGCCTAACCAGCAATGAGCAGTTCTTC.

The chain combines TRBV29-1 with TRBJ2-1, with D possibly TRBD1 on 5 matching bases. The V gene's germline CDR1 is SQVTM and CDR2 ANQGSEA. The CDR3 is made up of 14 amino acids. Trimming left V 6 bases short and J 3 bases short, with 15 bases between. DNA of the CDR3: TGCAGCGTCGAAACAGGTCCCCTCTACAATGAGCAGTTCTTC. Its protein is CSVETGPLYNEQFF.

This chain uses TRBV7-3 with TRBJ2-2; D is ambiguous. The CDR3 has 15 amino acids. V lost 2 bases and J 3 bases, leaving 10 bases between the germline ends. Germline CDR1 reads SGHTA; CDR2 reads FQGTGA. CDR3 sequence (DNA): TGTGCCAGCAGCTTACAAGGCGGAGACACCGGGGAGCTGTTTTTT. As protein: CASSLQGGDTGELFF. The variable domain in full, with the rest retrieved from reference TRBV7-3 and TRBJ2-2, is GAGVSQTPSNKVTEKGKYVELRCDPISGHTALYWYRQSLGQGPEFLIYFQGTGAADDSGLPNDRFFAVRPEGSVSTLKIQRTERGDSAVYLCASSLQGGDTGELFFGEGSRLTVL.

Of note for this clone: A much larger clonotype is one base distant, so this may be a read error. V gene TRBV7-2 combines with J gene TRBJ2-1; D unclear. CDR1 is SGHTA, CDR2 FQGNSA, per germline. The CDR3 loop spans 12 amino acids. CDR3 region: CASSFSHNEQFF. In nucleotides, the CDR3 is TGTGCCAGCAGCTTCTCCCACAATGAGCAGTTCTTC. Filled out from reference TRBV7-2 and TRBJ2-1, the complete variable domain reads GAGVSQSPSNKVTEKGKDVELRCDPISGHTALYWYRQSLGQGLEFLIYFQGNSAPDKSGLPSDRFSAERTGGSVSTLTIQRTQQEDSAVYLCASSFSHNEQFFGPGTRLTVL.

The rearrangement joins TRBV27 to TRBJ2-7, with 7 bases identical to TRBD2. CDR1 is MNHEY, CDR2 SMNVEV, per germline (reference sequence). V lost 8 bases and J lost 2; bases outside the gene matches: 0. The CDR3 runs 11 residues. The CDR3 reads CASRGAYEQYF. The DNA of the CDR3 is TGTGCCAGCCGGGGGGCCTACGAGCAGTACTTC.

The chain uses TRBV14 and TRBJ1-5; no reliable D call. Trimming shortened V by 0 bases and J by 7 bases, and 4 bases separated the two germline ends. Germline CDR1 SGHDN, CDR2 FVKESK. The CDR3 has 12 amino acids. The CDR3 DNA sequence: TGTGCCAGCAGCCAAGAACGACAGCCCCAGCATTTT. Its protein product is CASSQERQPQHF.

This chain's CDR3 is CASSLSVRMNTEAFF. CDR3 coding DNA: TGTGCCAGCAGTTTGTCAGTGAGAATGAACACTGAAGCTTTCTTT. The chain is built from TRBV28 and TRBJ1-1, with D uncertain. V lost 3 bases, J lost 0 bases, and 11 bases lay in between. CDR1 is MDHEN and CDR2 is SYDVKM in the germline V gene. The CDR3 spans 15 residues.

The sample holds one count of this clone. The rearrangement joins TRBV6-1 to TRBJ2-2; 9 nucleotides match TRBD2. J gave up 4 bases and V 0 bases, and 6 bases lay outside the gene matches. The CDR3 runs 17 residues. Germline V gene sequence: CDR1 MNHNS, CDR2 SASEGT. CDR3 in DNA: TGTGCCAGCAGTGAAGCGCCGCTAGCGGGACTCACCGGGGAGCTGTTTTTT. This gives the protein CASSEAPLAGLTGELFF.